This T cell receptor beta chain was identified in a study of chemoradiotherapy in HPV16-positive cancers. Across the whole study: Candidate HPV-specific T-cell clones and common TCR motifs came from functional assays in a couple of HPV16-positive patients. The study's findings and limits: For HPV16-positive patients, expanding HPV-responsive T cells associated with longer recurrence-free survival. Candidate HPV-specific clones and E7-related TCR motifs grew in tumor during treatment. Only two HPV16-positive patients supplied the functional HPV-specificity definition.

The ends were cut back, 2 bases at V and 0 bases at J, with 19 bases in the middle. CDR1 and CDR2 (germline): SNHLY, FYNNEI. CDR3 size: 18 residues. TCRdb's table, derived via immunoSEQ multiplex PCR, lists solely in-frame clones and lacks some. The sample shows tens of thousands of clones, about 92% of them seen only once. Points on this clone: Its matching antigen is unknown.

The chain joins TRBV2 to TRBJ1-2; possible D gene TRBD1, 6 bases. The sequence derives from a human donor with HPV-associated anogenital cancer. This specimen consisted of blood, obtained from a patient who underwent chemoradiotherapy. The CDR3 is CASSEITGRDTTNYGYTF. CDR3 in DNA: TGTGCCAGCAGTGAAATTACGGGACGGGACACCACTAACTATGGCTACACCTTC.